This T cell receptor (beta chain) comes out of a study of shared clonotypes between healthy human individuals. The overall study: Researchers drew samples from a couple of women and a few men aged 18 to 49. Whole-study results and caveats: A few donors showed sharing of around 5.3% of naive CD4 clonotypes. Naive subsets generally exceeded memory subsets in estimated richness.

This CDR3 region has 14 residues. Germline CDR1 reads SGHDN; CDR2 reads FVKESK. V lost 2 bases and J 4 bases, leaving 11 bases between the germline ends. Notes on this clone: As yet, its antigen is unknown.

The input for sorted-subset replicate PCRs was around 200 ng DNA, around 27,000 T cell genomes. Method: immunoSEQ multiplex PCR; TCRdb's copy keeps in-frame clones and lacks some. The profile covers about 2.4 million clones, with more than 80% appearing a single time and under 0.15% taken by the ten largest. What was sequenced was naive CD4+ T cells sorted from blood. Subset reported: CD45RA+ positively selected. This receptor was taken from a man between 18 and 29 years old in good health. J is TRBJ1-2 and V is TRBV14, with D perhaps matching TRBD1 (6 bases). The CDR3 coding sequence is TGTGCCAGCAGCCAAAGGGGGTTTGGCTATGGCTACACCTTC. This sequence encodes CASSQRGFGYGYTF.